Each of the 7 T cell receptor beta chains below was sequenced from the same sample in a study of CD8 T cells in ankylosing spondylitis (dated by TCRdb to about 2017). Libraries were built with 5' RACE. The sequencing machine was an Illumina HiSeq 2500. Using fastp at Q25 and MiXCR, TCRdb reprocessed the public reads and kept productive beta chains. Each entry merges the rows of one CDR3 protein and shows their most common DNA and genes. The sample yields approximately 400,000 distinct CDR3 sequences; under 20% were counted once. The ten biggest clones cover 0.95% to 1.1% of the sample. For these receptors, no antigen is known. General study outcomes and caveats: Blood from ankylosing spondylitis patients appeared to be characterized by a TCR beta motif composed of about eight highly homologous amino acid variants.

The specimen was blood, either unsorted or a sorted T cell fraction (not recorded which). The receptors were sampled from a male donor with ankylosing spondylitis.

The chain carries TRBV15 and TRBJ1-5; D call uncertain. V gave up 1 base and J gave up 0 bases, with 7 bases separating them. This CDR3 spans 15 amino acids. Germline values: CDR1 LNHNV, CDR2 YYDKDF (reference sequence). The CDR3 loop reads CATSRGGSSNQPQHF. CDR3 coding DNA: TGTGCCACCAGCAGAGGCGGAAGTAGCAATCAGCCCCAGCATTTT. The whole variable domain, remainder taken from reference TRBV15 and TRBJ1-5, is DAMVIQNPRYQVTQFGKPVTLSCSQTLNHNVMYWYQQKSSQAPKLLFHYYDKDFNNEADTPDNFQSRRPNTSFCFLDIRSPGLGDTAMYLCATSRGGSSNQPQHFGDGTRLSIL.

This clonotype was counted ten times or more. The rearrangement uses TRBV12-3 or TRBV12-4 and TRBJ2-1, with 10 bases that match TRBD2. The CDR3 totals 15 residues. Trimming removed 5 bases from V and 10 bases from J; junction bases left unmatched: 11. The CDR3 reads CASSDRLAGAIEQFF. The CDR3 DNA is TGTGCCAGCAGTGATAGACTAGCGGGCGCCATCGAGCAGTTCTTC.

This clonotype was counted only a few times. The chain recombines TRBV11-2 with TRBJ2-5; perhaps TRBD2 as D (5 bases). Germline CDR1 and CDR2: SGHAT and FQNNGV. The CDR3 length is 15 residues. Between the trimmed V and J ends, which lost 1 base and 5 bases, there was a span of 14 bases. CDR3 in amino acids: CASSLAALPGETQYF. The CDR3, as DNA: TGTGCCAGCAGCTTAGCAGCTCTCCCGGGGGAGACCCAGTACTTC.

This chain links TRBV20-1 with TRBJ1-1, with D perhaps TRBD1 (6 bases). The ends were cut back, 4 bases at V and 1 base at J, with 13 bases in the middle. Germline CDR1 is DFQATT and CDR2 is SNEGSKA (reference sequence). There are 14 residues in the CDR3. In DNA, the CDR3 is TGCAGTGCTATGGATACAGGGCGGAACACTGAAGCTTTCTTT. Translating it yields CSAMDTGRNTEAFF.

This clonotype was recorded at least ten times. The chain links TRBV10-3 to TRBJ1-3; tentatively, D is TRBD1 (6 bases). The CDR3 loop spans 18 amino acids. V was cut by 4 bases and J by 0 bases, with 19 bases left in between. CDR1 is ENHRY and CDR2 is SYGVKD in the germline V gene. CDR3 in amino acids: CAISGGRTGSGSGNTIYF. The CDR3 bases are TGTGCCATCAGTGGGGGGCGAACAGGCAGCGGCTCTGGAAACACCATATATTTT.

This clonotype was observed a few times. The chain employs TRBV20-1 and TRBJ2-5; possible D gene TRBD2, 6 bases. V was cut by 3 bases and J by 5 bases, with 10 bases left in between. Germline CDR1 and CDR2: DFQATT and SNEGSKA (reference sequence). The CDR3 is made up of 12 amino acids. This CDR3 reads CSAREGPETQYF. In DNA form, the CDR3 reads TGCAGTGCTAGGGAGGGCCCGGAGACCCAGTACTTC.

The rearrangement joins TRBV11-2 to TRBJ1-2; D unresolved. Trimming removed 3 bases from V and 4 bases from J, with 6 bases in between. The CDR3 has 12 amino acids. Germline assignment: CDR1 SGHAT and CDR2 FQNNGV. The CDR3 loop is CASSFTSYGYTF. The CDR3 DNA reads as TGTGCCAGCAGCTTCACAAGCTATGGCTACACCTTC.